These 13 T cell receptor beta chains were sequenced from one sample in a study of cytomegalovirus exposure and HLA in healthy donors. Primers: 60 Vbeta forward and 13 Jbeta reverse. The table came from immunoSEQ multiplex PCR; TCRdb's copy has only in-frame clones and leaves some out. The sample holds more than 80,000 clones, about two thirds seen once. Sequenced material: PBMCs. These receptors originate from a boy aged 5-17 years in good health and CMV-seronegative.

The V call is TRBV27, the J call TRBJ1-4; maybe TRBD1 (5 bases). Germline V CDR1 and CDR2: MNHEY, SMNVEV (reference sequence). V was shortened by 4 bases and J by 8 bases, with 14 bases between the two germline ends. This CDR3 is built from 14 residues. CDR3 coding DNA: TGTGCCAGCAGTTCCTGGAACCAGGGCGAAAAACTGTTTTTT. It codes for CASSSWNQGEKLFF.

This clone was found a few times. The V and J genes are TRBV5-1 and TRBJ2-1; TRBD2 aligns across 10 bases. This CDR3 is 16 amino acids long. Losses at the gene ends were 4 bases for V and 6 bases for J; bases not matched to a gene: 10. Germline-derived CDR1 and CDR2 are SGHRS and YFSETQ. CDR3 DNA sequence: TGCGCCAGCAGCCCCCGTGGGGCTAGCGGGAGCAATGAGCAGTTCTTC. Its protein is CASSPRGASGSNEQFF.

The V gene is TRBV30, the J gene TRBJ1-2; 9 bases are shared with TRBD1. The CDR3 is 13 residues long. Per germline, CDR1 GTSNPN and CDR2 SVGIG (reference sequence). The V segment lost 4 bases and the J segment 8 bases; nucleotides outside the gene matches: 8. CDR3: CAWNRDRVGGYTF. Written as DNA, the CDR3 is TGTGCCTGGAATCGGGACAGGGTGGGCGGCTACACCTTC. Full variable domain (rest looked up from reference TRBV30 and TRBJ1-2): SQTIHQWPATLVQPVGSPLSLECTVEGTSNPNLYWYRQAAGRGLQLLFYSVGIGQISSEVPQNLSASRPQDRQFILSSKKLLLSDSGFYLCAWNRDRVGGYTFGSGTRLTVV.

This clone was seen only a few times. This chain joins TRBV13 and TRBJ2-2; D perhaps matches TRBD2 (5 bases). CDR3 size: 18 residues. Germline V gives CDR1 PRHDT, CDR2 FYEKMQ (reference sequence). Trimming shortened V by 3 bases and J by 6 bases, and 23 bases separated the two germline ends. CDR3 nucleotides: TGTGCCAGCAGCTTCCGCATCACAAGGACTTTCGGTGCCGGGGAGCTGTTTTTT. It encodes CASSFRITRTFGAGELFF.

J is TRBJ1-1 and V is TRBV2, with a tentative D call TRBD1 (5 bases). V gave up 7 bases and J gave up 5 bases, with 17 bases separating them. This CDR3 has 14 amino acids. Germline V gene data show CDR1 as SNHLY and CDR2 as FYNNEI. The CDR3 reads CASISPPGGTEAFF. For the CDR3, the DNA is TGTGCCAGCATTTCCCCCCCGGGGGGGACTGAAGCTTTCTTT.

The chain is built from TRBV4-1 and TRBJ2-1; 8 bases agree with TRBD2. This CDR3 spans 17 amino acids. Losses at the gene ends were 0 bases for V and 7 bases for J; bases not matched to a gene: 11. CDR1 and CDR2 (germline): MGHRA, YSYEKL. CDR3 DNA sequence: TGCGCCAGCAGCCAAGAAGGGTATAGCGGGGCCGCAAATGAGCAGTTCTTC. It codes for CASSQEGYSGAANEQFF.

This clone has more than one count but fewer than ten. The chain links TRBV4-1 to TRBJ2-2; 10 bases are shared with TRBD2. This CDR3 region has 17 residues. Germline assignment: CDR1 MGHRA and CDR2 YSYEKL. Trimming at V came to 2 bases and at J to 4 bases, leaving 7 bases not matched to a gene. The CDR3 DNA reads TGCGCCAGCAGCCAATCTCTAGCGGGAGTCGGCACCGGGGAGCTGTTTTTT. Amino acid sequence: CASSQSLAGVGTGELFF.

The V call is TRBV5-1, the J call TRBJ2-5; D unclear. The CDR3 consists of 12 residues. V was pared by 0 bases and J by 5 bases, with 5 bases between. Germline V gene data show CDR1 as SGHRS and CDR2 as YFSETQ. The chain's CDR3 is CASSLVEETQYF. The CDR3 bases are TGCGCCAGCAGCTTGGTCGAGGAGACCCAGTACTTC.

The genes are TRBV7-2 and TRBJ2-7; the match to TRBD2 covers 9 bases. Germline CDR1 and CDR2: SGHTA and FQGNSA. There are 16 residues in the CDR3. The ends lost 2 bases at V and 0 bases at J; junction bases unmatched: 5. CDR3 nucleotides: TGTGCCAGCAGCTTAAGGAGCGGGGGGATCTCCTACGAGCAGTACTTC. It codes for CASSLRSGGISYEQYF.

The genes are TRBV5-1 and TRBJ1-3; TRBD1 is a possible D gene (5 bases). CDR1 and CDR2 (germline): SGHRS, YFSETQ. This CDR3 has 16 amino acids. V lost 1 base, J lost 0 bases, and 11 bases lay in between. CDR3 region: CASSLYSQGSGNTIYF. CDR3 DNA sequence: TGCGCCAGCAGCTTGTACTCCCAGGGCTCTGGAAACACCATATATTTT.

The chain joins TRBV6-1 to TRBJ2-7; tentative D call: TRBD1 (5 bases). V lost 8 bases and J 1 base, leaving 12 bases between the germline ends. The CDR3 loop spans 13 amino acids. The V gene's germline CDR1 is MNHNS and CDR2 SASEGT. CDR3 DNA sequence: TGTGCCAGCGACAGCCTGTATTCCTACGAGCAGTACTTC. It yields the protein CASDSLYSYEQYF.

This clone occurred a few times. This rearrangement joins TRBV30 to TRBJ1-2; D remains ambiguous. V shed 2 bases and J shed 4 bases, with 11 bases lying between them. Germline CDR1 GTSNPN, CDR2 SVGIG (reference sequence). This CDR3 contains 13 residues. CDR3 amino acids: CAWSPDLGYGYTF. The CDR3 region has the DNA TGTGCCTGGAGTCCCGACCTAGGCTATGGCTACACCTTC.

This chain links TRBV28 with TRBJ1-2; the D gene is possibly TRBD1 (5 bases). V was cut by 4 bases and J by 5 bases, with 8 bases left in between. In germline, CDR1 is MDHEN, CDR2 SYDVKM. The CDR3 contains 12 residues. CDR3 bases: TGTGCCAGCAGTTCGACAGTATATGGCTACACCTTC. The encoded protein is CASSSTVYGYTF.